One and the same sample provided the 29 T cell receptor beta chains below, sequenced in a study of CD8+ T cells in alopecia areata. Reverse transcribed after extraction, RNA yielded cDNA as the sequencing template. Sequenced by immunoSEQ multiplex PCR; TCRdb stores in-frame clones only, minus some. Among fewer than 9,500 clones, around 66% were seen once, and the ten largest hold roughly an eighth. The treatment: oral pan-JAK inhibitor, 5-10 mg twice daily. The study team obtained lesional scalp punch biopsies and peripheral blood from alopecia areata patients. Sequenced here: skin, sampled at week 4, from a patient treated with tofacitinib. The source of these receptors is a human donor with alopecia areata.

The J gene is TRBJ2-1, the V gene TRBV2; 14 bases agree with TRBD2. The CDR3 sequence is 18 residues long. J was trimmed by 2 bases and V by 4 bases; bases with no gene match: 7. Germline V gene data show CDR1 as SNHLY and CDR2 as FYNNEI. This CDR3 is CASSATGTSGSTYNEQFF. The CDR3 nucleotides read TGTGCCAGCAGTGCCACCGGGACTAGCGGGAGCACCTACAATGAGCAGTTCTTC. Based on the CDR3 plus reference TRBV2 and TRBJ2-1, the full variable domain is EPEVTQTPSHQVTQMGQEVILRCVPISNHLYFYWYRQILGQKVEFLVSFYNNEISEKSEIFDDQFSVERPDGSNFTLKIRSTKLEDSAMYFCASSATGTSGSTYNEQFFGPGTRLTVL.

This clone was seen a handful of times. This chain uses TRBV6-6 with TRBJ2-7; 11 nucleotides line up with TRBD1. This CDR3 region has 14 residues. The V gene's germline CDR1 is MNHNY and CDR2 SVGAGI (reference sequence). The junction had 4 bases not matched to a gene; V was cut back by 6 bases and J by 3 bases. CDR3 loop: CASRGTGGGYEQYF. Written as DNA, the CDR3 is TGTGCCAGCAGGGGGACAGGGGGGGGCTACGAGCAGTACTTC.

The gene calls are TRBV27 and TRBJ2-5; D gene uncertain. With 4 bases removed from V and 2 bases from J, the gap between germline ends came to 5 bases. Germline V CDR1 and CDR2: MNHEY, SMNVEV (reference sequence). This CDR3 contains 12 residues. CDR3 bases: TGTGCCAGCAGTTCAACACAAGAGACCCAGTACTTC. This encodes CASSSTQETQYF.

The rearrangement links TRBV6-6 to TRBJ2-3; 10 bases are a match to TRBD2. With V trimmed by 7 bases and J by 1 base, 5 bases remained unmatched. Per the germline V gene, CDR1 is MNHNY and CDR2 is SVGAGI (reference sequence). This CDR3 has 15 amino acids. The CDR3 DNA sequence: TGTGCCAGCACCGGCGGACTAGCGGGCACAGATACGCAGTATTTT. Protein product: CASTGGLAGTDTQYF.

The chain carries TRBV5-6 and TRBJ2-7, with 9 bases that match TRBD2. This CDR3 has 15 residues. With 7 bases clipped from V and 7 bases from J, the junction kept 15 bases outside the gene matches. Germline CDR1 reads SGHDT; CDR2 reads YYEEEE. In nucleotides, the CDR3 is TGTGCCAGCCGCCTCGGGGCTAGCGGGATTCTTGAGCAGTACTTC. Its protein product is CASRLGASGILEQYF. The full variable domain, completed using reference TRBV5-6 and TRBJ2-7, is DAGVTQSPTHLIKTRGQQVTLRCSPKSGHDTVSWYQQALGQGPQFIFQYYEEEERQRGNFPDRFSGHQFPNYSSELNVNALLLGDSALYLCASRLGASGILEQYFGPGTRLTVT.

The V and J genes are TRBV29-1 and TRBJ2-2; 12 bases agree with TRBD2. The CDR3 totals 15 residues. Unmatched junction bases numbered 8, after V lost 6 bases and J lost 6 bases. Germline CDR1 is SQVTM and CDR2 is ANQGSEA. CDR3 bases: TGCAGCGTAATCAAGCTAGCGGGAGGGGCCGGGGAGCTGTTTTTT. It codes for CSVIKLAGGAGELFF.

This clone was picked up one time. The rearrangement uses TRBV9 and TRBJ2-5; 10 bases are a match to TRBD2. The CDR3 is made up of 17 amino acids. Germline V gene lookup returns CDR1 SGDLS and CDR2 YYNGEE. J lost 4 bases, V lost 0 bases, and 9 bases had no gene match. Here the CDR3 reads CASSVASTSGIRETQYF. Here the CDR3 DNA reads TGTGCCAGCAGCGTAGCTAGTACTAGCGGGATACGAGAGACCCAGTACTTC.

This sequence joins TRBV2 and TRBJ2-7; no reliable D call. There are 13 residues in the CDR3. The V end was cut by 10 bases, the J end by 0 bases, with 13 bases between. Germline CDR1 reads SNHLY; CDR2 reads FYNNEI. The CDR3 DNA is TGTGCCACCCAAGGTCACTTCTCCTACGAGCAGTACTTC. It encodes CATQGHFSYEQYF.

The gene calls are TRBV5-6 and TRBJ2-7, with D possibly being TRBD1 or TRBD2 (5 bases each). This CDR3 is built from 16 residues. The ends were cut back, 1 base at V and 6 bases at J, with 20 bases in the middle. Germline V gene sequence: CDR1 SGHDT, CDR2 YYEEEE. CDR3 in amino acids: CASSLSAVVRAGEQYF. The CDR3 nucleotides are TGTGCCAGCAGCTTGTCCGCCGTGGTCAGGGCGGGCGAGCAGTACTTC.

This chain uses TRBV29-1 with TRBJ1-2; 11 nucleotides agree with TRBD1. CDR3 length: 13 amino acids. V was pared by 6 bases and J by 4 bases, with 4 bases of the junction left unmatched. Germline V CDR1 and CDR2: SQVTM, ANQGSEA. The CDR3 sequence is CSVRDRGFYGYTF. DNA for the CDR3: TGCAGCGTCAGGGACAGGGGGTTCTATGGCTACACCTTC.

V and J are TRBV9 and TRBJ2-3; 9 bases map to TRBD2. There are 16 residues in the CDR3. Looked up from germline, CDR1 is SGDLS and CDR2 is YYNGEE. V lost 0 bases to trimming and J lost 2 bases; unmatched junction nucleotides: 4. The CDR3 DNA sequence: TGTGCCAGCAGCGTAGGCGGGGGGGAATACACAGATACGCAGTATTTT. Translating gives CASSVGGGEYTDTQYF.

The chain couples TRBV11-2 to TRBJ1-6; D ambiguous. Germline V lookup: CDR1 SGHAT, CDR2 FQNNGV. Trimming took off 0 bases at V and 9 bases at J, with 12 bases between the two ends. The CDR3 covers 15 residues. CDR3 nucleotide sequence: TGTGCCAGCAGCTTAGATCCCACAAGCATTTCACCCCTCCACTTT. Protein sequence: CASSLDPTSISPLHF.

V and J are TRBV4-3 and TRBJ2-5; 11 nucleotides match TRBD2. The germline V gene encodes CDR1 LGHNA and CDR2 YSLEER. The V gene end was trimmed by 4 bases and the J gene end by 1 base; junction bases not matched to a gene: 8. CDR3 length: 17 amino acids. CDR3 residues: CASSRYLTSGAQETQYF. CDR3 bases: TGCGCCAGCAGCCGTTACTTGACTAGCGGGGCCCAAGAGACCCAGTACTTC.

The chain joins TRBV5-4 to TRBJ2-3, with 15 bases aligning to TRBD2. The junction had 6 bases not matched to a gene; V was cut back by 3 bases and J by 4 bases. There are 17 residues in the CDR3. Germline V gene data show CDR1 as SGHNT and CDR2 as YYREEE (reference sequence). CDR3 nucleotide sequence: TGTGCCAGCAGCTGGACTAGCGGGGGGGCCTATGCAGATACGCAGTATTTT. Amino acids: CASSWTSGGAYADTQYF. The full variable domain, rest sourced from reference TRBV5-4 and TRBJ2-3, is ETGVTQSPTHLIKTRGQQVTLRCSSQSGHNTVSWYQQALGQGPQFIFQYYREEENGRGNFPPRFSGLQFPNYSSELNVNALELDDSALYLCASSWTSGGAYADTQYFGPGTRLTVL.

In this sample, this clone turned up once. The chain recombines TRBV5-1 with TRBJ1-2, with D possibly being TRBD1 (5 bases). Germline assignment: CDR1 SGHRS and CDR2 YFSETQ. The length of the CDR3 is 13 residues. V dropped 0 bases and J dropped 6 bases, with 9 bases sitting between them. CDR3 in amino acids: CASSLETGDGYTF. The DNA of the CDR3 is TGCGCCAGCAGCTTGGAAACAGGAGATGGCTACACCTTC.

This chain uses TRBV7-3 with TRBJ2-2; D possibly corresponds to TRBD1 (6 bases). Trimming took off 2 bases at V and 6 bases at J, with 7 bases between the two ends. There are 13 residues in the CDR3. Looked up from germline, CDR1 is SGHTA and CDR2 is FQGTGA. The CDR3 coding sequence is TGTGCCAGCAGCTTATGGGGGCCCGGGGAGCTGTTTTTT. Translating gives CASSLWGPGELFF. Full variable domain (missing parts from reference TRBV7-3 and TRBJ2-2): GAGVSQTPSNKVTEKGKYVELRCDPISGHTALYWYRQSLGQGPEFLIYFQGTGAADDSGLPNDRFFAVRPEGSVSTLKIQRTERGDSAVYLCASSLWGPGELFFGEGSRLTVL.

CDR3 region: CASSLVSGQGATTNEKLFF. As DNA, the CDR3 is TGTGCCAGCAGCTTGGTTTCGGGACAGGGGGCAACGACTAATGAAAAACTGTTTTTT. The chain has TRBV5-4 and TRBJ1-4, with 12 bases fitting TRBD1. Trimming at V came to 0 bases and at J to 2 bases, leaving 8 bases not matched to a gene. The CDR3 is 19 amino acids. Germline values: CDR1 SGHNT, CDR2 YYREEE (reference sequence). Full variable domain (remainder filled in from reference TRBV5-4 and TRBJ1-4): ETGVTQSPTHLIKTRGQQVTLRCSSQSGHNTVSWYQQALGQGPQFIFQYYREEENGRGNFPPRFSGLQFPNYSSELNVNALELDDSALYLCASSLVSGQGATTNEKLFFGSGTQLSVL.

The J gene is TRBJ2-7, the V gene TRBV5-6, with D unclear. The germline V and J ends were trimmed by 0 bases and 2 bases, with 3 bases remaining between them. The CDR3 extends over 12 amino acids. In germline, CDR1 is SGHDT, CDR2 YYEEEE. DNA of the CDR3: TGTGCCAGCAGCTTGGCGGCCTACGAGCAGTACTTC. The encoded protein is CASSLAAYEQYF.

This sequence joins TRBV5-1 and TRBJ2-3; D might be TRBD1 or TRBD2, each matching 5 bases. V shed 5 bases and J shed 0 bases, with 16 bases lying between them. CDR3 size: 16 residues. The germline V gene has CDR1 SGHRS and CDR2 YFSETQ. This CDR3 is CASRDGTDSSTDTQYF. CDR3 DNA: TGCGCCAGCAGGGATGGGACGGACTCTAGCACAGATACGCAGTATTTT.

The J gene is TRBJ2-5, the V gene TRBV18; 9 bases are a match to TRBD2. V shed 3 bases, J shed 2 bases, and the junction held 4 bases outside the gene matches. This CDR3 region has 15 residues. CDR1 and CDR2 (germline): KGHSH, LQKENI. CDR3 sequence reads: CASSPRLAAQETQYF. The CDR3, as DNA: TGTGCCAGCTCACCCCGACTAGCGGCTCAAGAGACCCAGTACTTC.

The V call is TRBV5-1, the J call TRBJ1-1, with D perhaps matching TRBD1 (6 bases). Germline assignment: CDR1 SGHRS and CDR2 YFSETQ. This CDR3 comprises 17 residues. Between the trimmed V and J ends, which lost 0 bases and 0 bases, there was a span of 15 bases. The CDR3 DNA is TGCGCCAGCAGCTTGGTTGGCGGGGGCCCTCTGAACACTGAAGCTTTCTTT. Translating it yields CASSLVGGGPLNTEAFF. The variable domain in full, completed from reference TRBV5-1 and TRBJ1-1, reads KAGVTQTPRYLIKTRGQQVTLSCSPISGHRSVSWYQQTPGQGLQFLFEYFSETQRNKGNFPGRFSGRQFSNSRSEMNVSTLELGDSALYLCASSLVGGGPLNTEAFFGQGTRLTVV.

Of note for this clone: The junction departs from germline at one end; a sequencing error may be responsible. Additional DNA sequences in this sample encode the identical CDR3. This chain joins TRBV4-1 and TRBJ1-1; D is ambiguous. Germline-derived CDR1 and CDR2 are MGHRA and YSYEKL. CDR3 length: 14 amino acids. DNA of the CDR3: TGCGCCAGCAGCCAAGATTTCGAGAACACCGAAGCTTTCTTT. Its translation is CASSQDFENTEAFF.

The chain joins TRBV4-1 to TRBJ2-4; D ambiguous. This CDR3 is built from 12 residues. Trimming shortened V by 1 base and J by 6 bases, and 4 bases separated the two germline ends. Germline assignment: CDR1 MGHRA and CDR2 YSYEKL. The CDR3 DNA sequence: TGCGCCAGCAGCCAAGGGAGAAACATTCAGTACTTC. It is translated as CASSQGRNIQYF.

The rearrangement uses TRBV2 and TRBJ2-1; D ambiguous. Germline lookup yields CDR1 SNHLY and CDR2 FYNNEI. This CDR3 has 12 residues. V shed 6 bases and J shed 7 bases, with 10 bases lying between them. Written as DNA, the CDR3 is TGTGCCAGCAGGGTAGAGGAGAATGAGCAGTTCTTC. Translated: CASRVEENEQFF.

There are a few counts of this clone. The chain has TRBV9 and TRBJ2-1; D tentatively fits TRBD1 or TRBD2 (5 bases each). Germline-derived CDR1 and CDR2 are SGDLS and YYNGEE. Trimming left V 0 bases short and J 5 bases short, with 15 bases between. This CDR3 is built from 16 residues. The CDR3 loop is CASSVAGGRTNNEQFF. The CDR3 DNA follows: TGTGCCAGCAGCGTAGCTGGGGGTCGGACGAACAATGAGCAGTTCTTC.

Note on this clone: One end of the junction does not line up with germline, which may come from a read error. The chain joins TRBV29-1 to TRBJ2-3; TRBD2 matches at 11 bases. The CDR3 has 14 amino acids. Germline V lookup: CDR1 SQVTM, CDR2 ANQGSEA. The CDR3 nucleotides are TGCAGCATTGAAGGAGGACTAGCGGGAGATACGCAGTATTTT. It specifies CSIEGGLAGDTQYF.

CDR3 coding DNA: TGTGCCAGCTCAAAAGACACGAACACCGGGGAGCTGTTTTTT. It yields the protein CASSKDTNTGELFF. The J gene is TRBJ2-2, the V gene TRBV18; no clear D. The CDR3 runs 14 residues. The germline gives CDR1 KGHSH, CDR2 LQKENI. Trimming stripped 5 bases from V and 0 bases from J, with 7 bases between. Variable domain in full (rest from reference TRBV18 and TRBJ2-2): NAGVMQNPRHLVRRRGQEARLRCSPMKGHSHVYWYRQLPEEGLKFMVYLQKENIIDESGMPKERFSAEFPKEGPSILRIQQVVRGDSAAYFCASSKDTNTGELFFGEGSRLTVL.

The chain has TRBV5-4 and TRBJ2-5; D remains ambiguous. The CDR3 loop spans 15 amino acids. V lost 4 bases to trimming and J lost 5 bases, with 18 bases between them. CDR1 is SGHNT and CDR2 is YYREEE in the germline V gene (reference sequence). CDR3 in DNA: TGTGCCAGCAGCCAATCTAGGACCAGCGCCGAGACCCAGTACTTC. Encoded protein: CASSQSRTSAETQYF.

This sequence joins TRBV28 and TRBJ2-2; D may be TRBD1 (6 bases). Germline V gene sequence: CDR1 MDHEN, CDR2 SYDVKM. The CDR3 contains 16 residues. V was clipped by 6 bases and J by 2 bases, with 16 bases between them. Here the CDR3 reads CASSPTRQANTGELFF. The CDR3 coding sequence is TGTGCCAGCAGCCCAACCCGACAGGCTAACACCGGGGAGCTGTTTTTT. Looking up the rest from reference TRBV28 and TRBJ2-2 gives the full variable domain: DVKVTQSSRYLVKRTGEKVFLECVQDMDHENMFWYRQDPGLGLRLIYFSYDVKMKEKGDIPEGYSVSREKKERFSLILESASTNQTSMYLCASSPTRQANTGELFFGEGSRLTVL.